These T cell receptor beta chains were read from a single sample in a study of CD8 T cells in ankylosing spondylitis. TCRdb re-called the 5' RACE reads through MiXCR, storing one row per CDR3 protein. This table holds under 300,000 distinct CDR3 sequences, around 7.8% found once. Sequenced sample: blood, either unsorted or a sorted T cell fraction (not recorded which). These receptors all come from a male donor with ankylosing spondylitis or in good health (not recorded which). Each CDR3 is given with its conserved first and last residue. The order of the fields is J gene, V gene, clone size, CDR3 protein. For some rows the clone size is stated as once, few or many, or as a class when expanded; others skip it.

>TRBJ2-7|TRBV20-1|many
CSATRPAHYEQYF
>TRBJ2-5|TRBV20-1|many
CSARLAGGQQPYF
>TRBJ2-7|TRBV10-2|.
CASSESAGASYEQYF
>TRBJ1-2|TRBV30|few
CAYVRQGGYTF
>TRBJ2-5|TRBV20-1|many
CSAETPGLKETQYF
>TRBJ1-4|TRBV20-1|.
CSARVVGATNEKLFF
>TRBJ1-2|TRBV12-3/TRBV12-4|few
CASRFGQTYGYTF
>TRBJ2-1|TRBV21-1|many
CASGLGAPKFF
>TRBJ2-7|TRBV7-9|many
CASSLGYSGASYEQYF
>TRBJ2-3|TRBV4-1|.
CASSQGDREYTDTQYF
>TRBJ1-1|TRBV5-1|many
CASSTPGPVPEAFF
>TRBJ2-1|TRBV29-1|.
CSVPDPLRYNEQFF
>TRBJ2-7|TRBV4-3|few
CASSQEGGSEQYF
>TRBJ2-2|TRBV5-1|many
CASSLNENGELFF
>TRBJ2-3|TRBV27|many
CASSLAGGPGDTQYF
>TRBJ2-1|TRBV4-2|few
CASSQGRTQPYNEQFF
>TRBJ1-2|TRBV12-3/TRBV12-4|many
CASNPGQAYGYTF
>TRBJ1-1|TRBV19|many
CASSLRGMNTEAFF
>TRBJ1-2|TRBV5-1|many
CASSLMGAEVDGYTF
>TRBJ2-3|TRBV5-4|.
CASTGTSGRGADTQYF
>TRBJ2-5|TRBV7-2|few
CASSKRWRGILQETQYF
>TRBJ2-3|TRBV5-1|.
CASSQDRDSTDTQYF
>TRBJ1-2|TRBV9|many
CASSVGVRQGSSGNYGYTF
>TRBJ1-1|TRBV7-2|many
CASSLRQGAAFF
>TRBJ1-1|TRBV7-2|many
CASSLGPSSMNTEAFF
>TRBJ2-3|TRBV6-2/TRBV6-3|many
CASSRTSGTDTQYF
>TRBJ1-5|TRBV7-2|many
CASSLDFSRPQHF
>TRBJ2-3|TRBV20-1|many
CSAQPGEQGMADTQYF
>TRBJ1-2|TRBV10-3|many
CAISESTPGNYGYTF
>TRBJ1-4|TRBV7-2|few
CASSPFGQGGEKLFF
>TRBJ1-5|TRBV5-5|few
CASSFRQGANQPQHF
>TRBJ2-2|TRBV7-2|many
CASSLGDRTGELFF
>TRBJ2-7|TRBV7-9|many
CASSPSGTSGSSYEQYF
>TRBJ2-1|TRBV10-3|few
CAILEKDSNEQFF
>TRBJ2-1|TRBV6-5|many
CASSYSNGGGQFF
>TRBJ2-1|TRBV12-3/TRBV12-4|many
CASRTSGSSNEQFF
>TRBJ2-2|TRBV12-3/TRBV12-4|many
CASSWPSGVNTGELFF
>TRBJ2-7|TRBV25-1|many
CASSTRTGLAPYEQYF
>TRBJ2-2|TRBV4-3|many
CASSQGPLTGELFF
>TRBJ2-7|TRBV3-1|many
CASSPTGALHGEQYF